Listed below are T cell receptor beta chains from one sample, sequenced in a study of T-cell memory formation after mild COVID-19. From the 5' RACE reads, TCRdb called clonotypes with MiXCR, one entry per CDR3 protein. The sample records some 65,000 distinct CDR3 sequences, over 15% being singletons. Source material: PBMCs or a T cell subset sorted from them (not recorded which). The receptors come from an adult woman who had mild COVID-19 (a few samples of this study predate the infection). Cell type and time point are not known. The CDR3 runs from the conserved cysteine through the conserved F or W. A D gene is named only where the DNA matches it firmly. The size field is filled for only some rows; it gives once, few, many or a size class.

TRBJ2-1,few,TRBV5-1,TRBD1,CASSFARGLYNEQFF,TGCGCCAGCAGCTTTGCAAGGGGGCTGTACAATGAGCAGTTCTTC
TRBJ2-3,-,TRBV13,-,CASSPIPGGEGDTQYF,TGTGCCAGCAGCCCCATCCCCGGAGGAGAAGGAGATACGCAGTATTTT
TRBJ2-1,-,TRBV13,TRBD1,CASSWDRGNEQFF,TGTGCCAGCAGCTGGGACAGGGGAAATGAGCAGTTCTTC
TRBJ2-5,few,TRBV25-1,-,CASSEYRGGRETQYF,TGTGCCAGCAGTGAATATCGGGGAGGTAGGGAGACCCAGTACTTC
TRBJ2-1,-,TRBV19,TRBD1,CASSIAGQSYNEQFF,TGTGCCAGTAGTATAGCGGGACAGTCCTACAATGAGCAGTTCTTC
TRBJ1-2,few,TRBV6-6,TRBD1,CASSYSPGQGDDGYTF,TGTGCCAGCAGTTACTCGCCGGGACAGGGTGACGATGGCTACACCTTC
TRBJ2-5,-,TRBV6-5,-,CASSTWAGETQYF,TGTGCCAGCAGTACGTGGGCGGGAGAGACCCAGTACTTC
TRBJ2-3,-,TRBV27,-,CASSLLGGTDTQYF,TGTGCCAGCAGTTTATTGGGGGGTACAGATACGCAGTATTTT
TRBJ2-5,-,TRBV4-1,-,CASSQQDSQETQYF,TGCGCCAGCAGCCAACAGGACAGCCAAGAGACCCAGTACTTC
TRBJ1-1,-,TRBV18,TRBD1,CASSLRQGDTEAFF,TGTGCCAGCTCACTAAGACAGGGAGACACTGAAGCTTTCTTT
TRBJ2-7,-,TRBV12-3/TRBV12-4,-,CASSFGFRTAYEQYF,TGTGCCAGCAGTTTTGGGTTTCGGACAGCCTACGAGCAGTACTTC
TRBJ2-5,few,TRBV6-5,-,CASSLAEQETQYF,TGTGCCAGCAGTTTAGCGGAACAAGAGACCCAGTACTTC
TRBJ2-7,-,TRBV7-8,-,CASSFPTGVSYEQYF,TGTGCCAGCAGCTTTCCCACGGGTGTATCCTACGAGCAGTACTTC
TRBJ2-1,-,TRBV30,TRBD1,CASPRRTGGNEQFF,TGTGCCTCTCCGCGGAGGACAGGGGGCAATGAGCAGTTCTTC
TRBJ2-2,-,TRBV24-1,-,CATSDPPRMNTGELFF,TGTGCCACCAGTGACCCCCCGAGGATGAACACCGGGGAGCTGTTTTTT
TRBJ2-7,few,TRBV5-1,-,CASSLEQRGNEQYF,TGCGCCAGCAGCTTGGAACAGAGGGGCAACGAGCAGTACTTC
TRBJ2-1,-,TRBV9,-,CASSAGFEQFF,TGTGCCAGCAGCGCAGGGTTTGAGCAGTTCTTC
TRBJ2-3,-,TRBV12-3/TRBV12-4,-,CASSPDRPSTDTQYF,TGTGCCAGCAGTCCCGACAGGCCAAGCACAGATACGCAGTATTTT
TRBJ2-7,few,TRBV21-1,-,CASSKLPPGQAYEQYF,TGTGCCAGCAGCAAACTCCCGCCGGGACAGGCTTACGAGCAGTACTTC
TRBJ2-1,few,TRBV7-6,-,CASSLDRGYNEQFF,TGTGCCAGCAGCTTGGACCGGGGATACAATGAGCAGTTCTTC
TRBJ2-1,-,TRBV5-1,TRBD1,CASSSGQGSYNEQFF,TGCGCCAGCAGCAGCGGACAGGGCTCCTACAATGAGCAGTTCTTC
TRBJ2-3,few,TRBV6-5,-,CASGASGWVTQYF,TGTGCCAGCGGGGCTAGTGGTTGGGTTACGCAGTATTTT
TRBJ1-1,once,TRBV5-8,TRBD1,CASRNRGPTEAFF,TGTGCCAGCAGGAACAGGGGCCCCACTGAAGCTTTCTTT
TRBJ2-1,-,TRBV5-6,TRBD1,CASSIRTGGYNEQFF,TGTGCCAGCAGTATCCGGACAGGGGGCTACAATGAGCAGTTCTTC
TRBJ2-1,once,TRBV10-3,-,CAISESMIRESSYNEQFF,TGTGCCATCAGTGAGTCGATGATAAGGGAGAGCTCCTACAATGAGCAGTTCTTC
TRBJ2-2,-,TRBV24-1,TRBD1,CATSALRQGLPSNTGELFF,TGTGCCACCAGTGCCCTTAGACAGGGGCTCCCCTCGAACACCGGGGAGCTGTTTTTT
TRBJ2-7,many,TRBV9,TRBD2,CASSTGTSAYEQYF,TGTGCCAGCAGCACCGGGACTAGCGCCTACGAGCAGTACTTC
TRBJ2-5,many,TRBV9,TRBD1,CASSATGSDRGRKTQYF,TGTGCCAGCAGCGCAACGGGGAGTGACAGGGGGCGAAAGACCCAGTACTTC
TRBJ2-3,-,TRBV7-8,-,CASSLTSWGDTQYF,TGTGCCAGCAGCTTAACTAGTTGGGGTGATACGCAGTATTTT
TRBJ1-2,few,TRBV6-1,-,CASSDWGGPTYGYTF,TGTGCCAGCAGTGATTGGGGGGGACCCACCTATGGCTACACCTTC
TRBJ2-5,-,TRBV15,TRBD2,CATSTGLAGQETQYF,TGTGCCACCAGCACCGGACTAGCGGGGCAAGAGACCCAGTACTTC
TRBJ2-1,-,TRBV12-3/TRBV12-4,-,CASSFRVMWHNEQFF,TGTGCCAGCAGTTTCAGGGTAATGTGGCACAACGAGCAGTTCTTC
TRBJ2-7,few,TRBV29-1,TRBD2,CSVEGTSADSYEQYF,TGCAGCGTTGAAGGGACTAGCGCCGACTCCTACGAGCAGTACTTC
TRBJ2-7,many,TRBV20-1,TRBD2,CSARDPASGTSYEQYF,TGCAGTGCTAGAGATCCGGCTAGCGGGACCTCCTACGAGCAGTACTTC
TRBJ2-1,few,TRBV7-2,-,CASSLTGTYNEQFF,TGTGCCAGCAGCTTAACAGGGACCTACAATGAGCAGTTCTTC
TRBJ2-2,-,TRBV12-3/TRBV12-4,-,CASSFVEAGELFF,TGTGCCAGCAGTTTTGTTGAGGCCGGGGAGCTGTTTTTT
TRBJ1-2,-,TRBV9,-,CASRGGALYGYTF,TGTGCCAGCAGGGGGGGCGCACTCTATGGCTACACCTTC
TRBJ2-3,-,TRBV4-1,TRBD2,CASSQLTSVPSTDTQYF,TGCGCCAGCAGCCAACTAACTAGCGTGCCTAGCACAGATACGCAGTATTTT
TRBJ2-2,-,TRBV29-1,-,CSVEDRDGGPNTGELFF,TGCAGCGTTGAAGATCGAGACGGGGGCCCGAACACCGGGGAGCTGTTTTTT
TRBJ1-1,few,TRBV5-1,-,CASNGGTAPIGSTEAFF,TGCGCCAGCAACGGGGGGACGGCTCCCATCGGGAGCACTGAAGCTTTCTTT
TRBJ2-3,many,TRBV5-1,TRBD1,CASSVGTGYTDTQYF,TGCGCCAGCAGCGTCGGGACAGGTTACACAGATACGCAGTATTTT
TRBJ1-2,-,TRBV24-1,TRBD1,CATSDPGQGRGYTF,TGTGCCACCAGTGATCCGGGACAGGGACGCGGCTACACCTTC
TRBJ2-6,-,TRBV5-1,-,CASTFLGANVLTF,TGCGCCAGCACGTTTCTTGGGGCCAACGTCCTGACTTTC
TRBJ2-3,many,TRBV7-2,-,CASSLGGALTDTQYF,TGTGCCAGCAGCTTAGGGGGGGCCCTCACAGATACGCAGTATTTT
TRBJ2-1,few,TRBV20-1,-,CSASALIHEQFF,TGCAGTGCTAGCGCCTTGATCCATGAGCAGTTCTTC
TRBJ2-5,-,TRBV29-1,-,CSVEGRGIETQYF,TGCAGCGTTGAAGGCAGGGGAATAGAGACCCAGTACTTC
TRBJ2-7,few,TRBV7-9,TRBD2,CASGLAPYEQYF,TGTGCCAGCGGACTAGCACCATACGAGCAGTACTTC
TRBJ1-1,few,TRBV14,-,CASSQDIAGNAFF,TGTGCCAGCAGCCAAGATATTGCAGGGAATGCTTTCTTT
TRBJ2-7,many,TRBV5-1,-,CASSPAGLKGSYEQYF,TGCGCCAGCAGCCCTGCTGGACTCAAAGGGTCCTACGAGCAGTACTTC
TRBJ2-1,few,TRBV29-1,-,CSVVRGAGNEQFF,TGCAGCGTTGTGAGGGGCGCGGGGAATGAGCAGTTCTTC
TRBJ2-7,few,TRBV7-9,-,CASSLASGGPYEQYF,TGTGCCAGCAGCTTAGCCTCAGGGGGGCCCTACGAGCAGTACTTC
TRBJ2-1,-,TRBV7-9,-,CASSLERTVVDEQFF,TGTGCCAGCAGCTTAGAAAGGACAGTTGTGGATGAGCAGTTCTTC
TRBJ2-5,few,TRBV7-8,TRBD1,CASSPPGQGEETQYF,TGTGCCAGCAGCCCCCCGGGACAGGGAGAAGAGACCCAGTACTTC
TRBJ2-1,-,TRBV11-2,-,CASSSGRGFAYNEQFF,TGTGCCAGCAGCTCGGGACGGGGGTTCGCCTACAATGAGCAGTTCTTC
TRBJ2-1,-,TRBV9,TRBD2,CASSGGSPYNEQFF,TGTGCCAGCAGCGGCGGGAGCCCCTACAATGAGCAGTTCTTC
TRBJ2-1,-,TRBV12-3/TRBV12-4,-,CASSKVYNEQFF,TGTGCCAGCAGCAAGGTGTACAATGAGCAGTTCTTC
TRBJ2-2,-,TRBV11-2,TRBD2,CASSLGLAGDNPDTGELFF,TGTGCCAGCAGCTTAGGTCTAGCGGGGGACAATCCGGACACCGGGGAGCTGTTTTTT
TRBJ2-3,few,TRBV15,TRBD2,CATINLAGGPGGDTQYF,TGTGCCACCATAAACCTAGCGGGAGGGCCAGGCGGAGATACGCAGTATTTT